The rows below give T cell receptor beta chains drawn from one sample of a study of beta chain features in type 1 diabetes. The repertoire was sequenced with immunoSEQ multiplex PCR; TCRdb's copy has only in-frame clones and lacks some. The table records nearly 350,000 clones, over 7% of them present only once. Sequenced input: central memory CD4+ T cells from blood. These receptor sequences come from a young man with type 1 diabetes. Each CDR3 is given with its conserved first and last residue. D genes are given only for firm matches. Rows may omit the clone size; those that give it use once, few, many or a size class.

J,D,size,V,DNA,CDR3
TRBJ2-5,TRBD1,.,TRBV10-3,TGTGCCATCAGGACGGGACAGGCTCAAGAGACCCAGTACTTC,CAIRTGQAQETQYF
TRBJ2-5,TRBD1,few,TRBV18,TGTGCCAGCCGACAGGGACAAGAGACCCAGTACTTC,CASRQGQETQYF
TRBJ2-1,.,few,TRBV7-8,TGTGCCAGCAGCTTAAGGCAGGGAGGATCCTACAATGAGCAGTTCTTC,CASSLRQGGSYNEQFF
TRBJ2-5,TRBD1,few,TRBV30,TGTGCCTGGAGTGTACAGGGGGGCGAGACCCAGTACTTC,CAWSVQGGETQYF
TRBJ1-5,TRBD1,few,TRBV7-8,TGTGCCAGCAGCCCGGGACAGCTAAGCAATCAGCCCCAGCATTTT,CASSPGQLSNQPQHF
TRBJ1-2,.,.,TRBV4-3,TGCGCCAGCAGCCAAGACGGGTCACAGGGTTATGGCTACACCTTC,CASSQDGSQGYGYTF
TRBJ2-5,.,.,TRBV6-5,TGTGCCAGCAGTTACTGGGGGCGAGATTCTACCCAGTACTTC,CASSYWGRDSTQYF
TRBJ1-1,.,few,TRBV18,TGTGCCAGCTCAAGTGAGGGCACCCCGATGGGTGAAGCTTTCTTT,CASSSEGTPMGEAFF
TRBJ2-7,.,.,TRBV6-5,TGTGCCAGCAGTTGGGGATACGAGCAGTACTTC,CASSWGYEQYF
TRBJ1-4,.,.,TRBV28,TGTGCCAGCAGTTGGCCGGGCAGCTATAATGAAAAACTGTTTTTT,CASSWPGSYNEKLFF
TRBJ2-5,.,.,TRBV28,TGTGCCAGCTATTCGGAGGGCACGGAGACCCAGTACTTC,CASYSEGTETQYF
TRBJ1-1,TRBD1,.,TRBV5-1,TGCGCCAGCAGCTCAAGTGCTCAGGGGGGCGCTGAAGCTTTCTTT,CASSSSAQGGAEAFF
TRBJ1-4,.,.,TRBV2,TGTGCCAGCAGTCATGCCAGGGGCCGTAATGAAAAACTGTTTTTT,CASSHARGRNEKLFF
TRBJ2-2,.,.,TRBV9,TGTGCCAGCAGCGTAGTTCCGACCGGGGAGCTGTTTTTT,CASSVVPTGELFF
TRBJ1-6,.,.,TRBV30,TGTGCCTGGAGTTTTACCGGGCCCCTCCACTTT,CAWSFTGPLHF
TRBJ2-2,TRBD2,few,TRBV5-1,TGCGCCAGCAGCAGGTTGGCGGGGGACACCGGGGAGCTGTTTTTT,CASSRLAGDTGELFF
TRBJ1-1,.,.,TRBV25-1,TGTGCCAGCGGGGTGGGCGGAGGGATTGAAGCTTTCTTT,CASGVGGGIEAFF
TRBJ1-2,TRBD1,few,TRBV7-2,TGTGCCAGCAGCTCGGACAGGGCTCGGCATGGCTACACCTTC,CASSSDRARHGYTF
TRBJ2-3,TRBD1,few,TRBV5-1,TGCGCCAGCAGCTCGGGACAGATCACAGATACGCAGTATTTT,CASSSGQITDTQYF
TRBJ1-2,TRBD1,.,TRBV7-2,TGTGCCAGCAGCTACAGGGGCTCTAACTATGGCTACACCTTC,CASSYRGSNYGYTF
TRBJ1-5,.,few,TRBV28,TGTGCCAGCAATCGAGGGTCTAGCAATCAGCCCCAGCATTTT,CASNRGSSNQPQHF